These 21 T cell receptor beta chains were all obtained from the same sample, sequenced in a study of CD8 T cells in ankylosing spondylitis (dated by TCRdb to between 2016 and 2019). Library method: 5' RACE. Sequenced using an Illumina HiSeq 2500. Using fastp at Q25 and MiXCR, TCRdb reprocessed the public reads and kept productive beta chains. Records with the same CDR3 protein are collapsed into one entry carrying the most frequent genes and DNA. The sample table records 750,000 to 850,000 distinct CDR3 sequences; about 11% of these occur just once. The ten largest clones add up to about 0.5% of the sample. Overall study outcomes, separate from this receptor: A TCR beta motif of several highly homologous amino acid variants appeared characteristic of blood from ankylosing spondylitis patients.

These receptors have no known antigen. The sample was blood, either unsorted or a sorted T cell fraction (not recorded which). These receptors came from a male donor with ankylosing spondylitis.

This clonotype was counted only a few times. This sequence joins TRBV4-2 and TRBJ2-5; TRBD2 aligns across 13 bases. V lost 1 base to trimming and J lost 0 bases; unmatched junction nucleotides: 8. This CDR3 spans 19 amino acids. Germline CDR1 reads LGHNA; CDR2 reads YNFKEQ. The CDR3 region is CASSQVGGLAGVNQETQYF. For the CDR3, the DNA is TGTGCCAGCAGCCAAGTTGGAGGACTAGCGGGAGTCAACCAAGAGACCCAGTACTTC.

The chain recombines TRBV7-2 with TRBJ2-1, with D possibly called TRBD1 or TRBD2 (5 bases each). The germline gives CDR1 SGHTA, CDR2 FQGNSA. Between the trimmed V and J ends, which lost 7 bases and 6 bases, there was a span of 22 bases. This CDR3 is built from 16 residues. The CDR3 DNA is TGTGCCAGCACCCCAGCAGGGCCAGGCGGGTTCAATGAGCAGTTCTTC. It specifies CASTPAGPGGFNEQFF.

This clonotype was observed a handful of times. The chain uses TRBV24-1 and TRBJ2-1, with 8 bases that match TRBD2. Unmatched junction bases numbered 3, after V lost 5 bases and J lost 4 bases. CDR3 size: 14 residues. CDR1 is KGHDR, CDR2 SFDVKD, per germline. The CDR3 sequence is CATSGRGGYNEQFF. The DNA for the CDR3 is TGTGCCACCAGTGGACGGGGGGGATACAATGAGCAGTTCTTC.

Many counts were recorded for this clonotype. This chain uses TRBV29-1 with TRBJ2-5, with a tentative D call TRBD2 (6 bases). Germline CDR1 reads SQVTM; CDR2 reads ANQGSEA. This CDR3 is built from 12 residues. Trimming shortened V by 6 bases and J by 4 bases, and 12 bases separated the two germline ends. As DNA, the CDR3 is TGCAGCGTCTTCGTGGGGGGAGAGACCCAGTACTTC. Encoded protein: CSVFVGGETQYF.

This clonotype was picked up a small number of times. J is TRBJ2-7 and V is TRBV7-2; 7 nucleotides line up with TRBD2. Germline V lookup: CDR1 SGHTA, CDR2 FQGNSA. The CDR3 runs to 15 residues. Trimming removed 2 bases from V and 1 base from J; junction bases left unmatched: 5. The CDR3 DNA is TGTGCCAGCAGCTTAAGAACTAGCGCGTCCTACGAGCAGTACTTC. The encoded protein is CASSLRTSASYEQYF.

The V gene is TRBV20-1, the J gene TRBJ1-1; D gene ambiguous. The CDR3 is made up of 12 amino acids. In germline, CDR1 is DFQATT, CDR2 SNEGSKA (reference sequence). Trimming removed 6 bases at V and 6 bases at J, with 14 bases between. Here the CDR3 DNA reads TGCAGTGCCTCCGAAGGTGCATCTGAAGCTTTCTTT. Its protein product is CSASEGASEAFF.

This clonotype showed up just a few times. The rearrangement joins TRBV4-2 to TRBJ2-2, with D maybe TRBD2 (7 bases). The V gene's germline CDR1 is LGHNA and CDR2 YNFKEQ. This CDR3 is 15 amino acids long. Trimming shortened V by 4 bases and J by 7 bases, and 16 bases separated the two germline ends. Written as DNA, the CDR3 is TGTGCCAGCAGCCGTCCGTGGGGGGGCGACGGGGAGCTGTTTTTT. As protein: CASSRPWGGDGELFF.

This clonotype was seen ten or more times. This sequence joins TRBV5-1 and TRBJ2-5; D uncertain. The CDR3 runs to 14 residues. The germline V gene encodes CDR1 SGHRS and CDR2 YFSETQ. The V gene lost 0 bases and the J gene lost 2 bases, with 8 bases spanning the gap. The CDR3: CASSLEGPQETQYF. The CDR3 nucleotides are TGCGCCAGCAGCTTGGAAGGCCCACAAGAGACCCAGTACTTC.

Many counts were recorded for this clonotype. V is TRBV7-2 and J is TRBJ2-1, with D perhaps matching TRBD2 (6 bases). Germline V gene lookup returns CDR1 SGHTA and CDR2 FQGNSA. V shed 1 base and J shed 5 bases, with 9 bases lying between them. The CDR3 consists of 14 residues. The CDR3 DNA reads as TGTGCCAGCAGCTTAGGATGGGGGGACAATGAGCAGTTCTTC. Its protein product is CASSLGWGDNEQFF.

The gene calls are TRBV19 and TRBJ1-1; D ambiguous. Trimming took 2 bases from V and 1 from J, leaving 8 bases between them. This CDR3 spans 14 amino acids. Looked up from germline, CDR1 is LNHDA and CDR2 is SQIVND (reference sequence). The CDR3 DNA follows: TGTGCCAGTAGTATAAGGCGGGAGAACACTGAAGCTTTCTTT. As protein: CASSIRRENTEAFF.

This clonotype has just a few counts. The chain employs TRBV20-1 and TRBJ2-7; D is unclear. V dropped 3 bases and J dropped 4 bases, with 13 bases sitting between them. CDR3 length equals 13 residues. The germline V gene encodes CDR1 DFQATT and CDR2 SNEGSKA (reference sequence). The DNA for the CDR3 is TGCAGTGCTAGGAAGGCAGCCGGATACGAGCAGTACTTC. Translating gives CSARKAAGYEQYF.

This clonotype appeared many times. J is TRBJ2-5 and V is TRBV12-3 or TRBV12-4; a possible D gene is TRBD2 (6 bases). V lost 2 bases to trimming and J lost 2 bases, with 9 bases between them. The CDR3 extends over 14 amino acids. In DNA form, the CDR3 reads TGTGCCAGCAGTTTAATAGGAGGGCAAGAGACCCAGTACTTC. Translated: CASSLIGGQETQYF.

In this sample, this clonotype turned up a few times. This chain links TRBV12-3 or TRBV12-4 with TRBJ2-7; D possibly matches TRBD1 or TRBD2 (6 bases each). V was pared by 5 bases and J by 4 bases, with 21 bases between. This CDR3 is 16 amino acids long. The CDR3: CASSSLGGTTGYEQYF. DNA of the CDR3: TGTGCCAGCAGTAGCCTAGGGGGGACGACGGGGTACGAGCAGTACTTC.

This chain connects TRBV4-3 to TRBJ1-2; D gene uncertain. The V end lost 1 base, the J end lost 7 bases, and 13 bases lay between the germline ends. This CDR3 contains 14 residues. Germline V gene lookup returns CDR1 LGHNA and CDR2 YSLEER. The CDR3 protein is CASSQVAGDTGYTF. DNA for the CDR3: TGCGCCAGCAGCCAAGTGGCCGGGGATACTGGCTACACCTTC.

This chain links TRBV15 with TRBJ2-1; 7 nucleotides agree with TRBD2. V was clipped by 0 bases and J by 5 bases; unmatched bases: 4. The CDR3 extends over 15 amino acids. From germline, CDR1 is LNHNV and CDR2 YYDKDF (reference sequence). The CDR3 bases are TGTGCCACCAGCAGAGATCCTAGCGGAAACAATGAGCAGTTCTTC. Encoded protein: CATSRDPSGNNEQFF.

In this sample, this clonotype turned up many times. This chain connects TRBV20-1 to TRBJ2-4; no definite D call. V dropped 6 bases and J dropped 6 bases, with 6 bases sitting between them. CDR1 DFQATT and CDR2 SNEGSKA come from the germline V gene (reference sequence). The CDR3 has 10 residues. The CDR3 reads CSAVINIQYF. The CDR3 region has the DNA TGCAGTGCGGTTATAAACATTCAGTACTTC.

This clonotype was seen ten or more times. The CDR3 loop is CASSLSRAVQETQYF. The CDR3 DNA reads as TGTGCCAGCAGTTTGTCTCGGGCCGTCCAAGAGACCCAGTACTTC. The rearrangement links TRBV12-3 or TRBV12-4 to TRBJ2-5, with unresolved D. The V end was cut by 3 bases, the J end by 1 base, with 12 bases between. The length of the CDR3 is 15 residues.

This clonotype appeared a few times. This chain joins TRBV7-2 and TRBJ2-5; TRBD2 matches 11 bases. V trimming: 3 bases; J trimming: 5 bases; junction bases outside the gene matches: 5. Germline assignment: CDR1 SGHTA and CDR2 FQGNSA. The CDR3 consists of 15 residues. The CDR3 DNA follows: TGTGCCAGCAGCTTTAGCGGGGGGGCCGGCGAGACCCAGTACTTC. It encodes CASSFSGGAGETQYF.

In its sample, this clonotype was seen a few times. CDR3: CSARGRDRGQETQYF. The CDR3 coding sequence is TGCAGTGCTAGAGGCAGGGACAGGGGCCAAGAGACCCAGTACTTC. This chain joins TRBV20-1 and TRBJ2-5; 10 bases line up with TRBD1. There are 15 residues in the CDR3. Germline trimming cut 1 base from V and 1 base from J; bases unmatched to any gene: 3. Germline CDR1 is DFQATT and CDR2 is SNEGSKA (reference sequence).

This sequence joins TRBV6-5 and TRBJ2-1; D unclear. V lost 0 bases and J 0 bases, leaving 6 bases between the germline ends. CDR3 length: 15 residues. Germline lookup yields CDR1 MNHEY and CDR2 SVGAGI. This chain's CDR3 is CASSYSAFSYNEQFF. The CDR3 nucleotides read TGTGCCAGCAGTTACTCGGCCTTCTCCTACAATGAGCAGTTCTTC.

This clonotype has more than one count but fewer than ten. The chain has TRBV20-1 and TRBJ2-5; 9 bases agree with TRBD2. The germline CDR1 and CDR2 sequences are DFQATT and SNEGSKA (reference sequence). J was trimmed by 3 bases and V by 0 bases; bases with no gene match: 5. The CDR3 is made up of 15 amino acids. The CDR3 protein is CSARDRPSGEETQYF. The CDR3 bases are TGCAGTGCTAGAGATAGGCCTAGCGGGGAAGAGACCCAGTACTTC.